This T cell receptor beta chain is from a study of cytomegalovirus exposure and HLA in healthy donors. Primers included in the PCR were 60 Vbeta and 13 Jbeta primers. Clones were sequenced by immunoSEQ multiplex PCR, and TCRdb holds only the in-frame ones, with some missing. This sample has roughly 120,000 clones, with approximately 80% found just once. The sample comprised PBMCs. The receptor comes from a man between 50 and 59 years old in good health and CMV-seropositive.

The CDR3 sequence is CASSHSDRGLTYEQYF. The CDR3 coding sequence is TGTGCCAGCAGCCACTCAGACAGGGGGCTAACCTACGAGCAGTACTTC. The genes are TRBV5-4 and TRBJ2-7, with 10 bases that match TRBD1. The CDR3 has 16 amino acids. With 4 bases clipped from V and 2 bases from J, the junction kept 9 bases outside the gene matches. CDR1 SGHNT and CDR2 YYREEE come from the germline V gene (reference sequence). Based on the CDR3 plus reference TRBV5-4 and TRBJ2-7, the full variable domain is ETGVTQSPTHLIKTRGQQVTLRCSSQSGHNTVSWYQQALGQGPQFIFQYYREEENGRGNFPPRFSGLQFPNYSSELNVNALELDDSALYLCASSHSDRGLTYEQYFGPGTRLTVT.